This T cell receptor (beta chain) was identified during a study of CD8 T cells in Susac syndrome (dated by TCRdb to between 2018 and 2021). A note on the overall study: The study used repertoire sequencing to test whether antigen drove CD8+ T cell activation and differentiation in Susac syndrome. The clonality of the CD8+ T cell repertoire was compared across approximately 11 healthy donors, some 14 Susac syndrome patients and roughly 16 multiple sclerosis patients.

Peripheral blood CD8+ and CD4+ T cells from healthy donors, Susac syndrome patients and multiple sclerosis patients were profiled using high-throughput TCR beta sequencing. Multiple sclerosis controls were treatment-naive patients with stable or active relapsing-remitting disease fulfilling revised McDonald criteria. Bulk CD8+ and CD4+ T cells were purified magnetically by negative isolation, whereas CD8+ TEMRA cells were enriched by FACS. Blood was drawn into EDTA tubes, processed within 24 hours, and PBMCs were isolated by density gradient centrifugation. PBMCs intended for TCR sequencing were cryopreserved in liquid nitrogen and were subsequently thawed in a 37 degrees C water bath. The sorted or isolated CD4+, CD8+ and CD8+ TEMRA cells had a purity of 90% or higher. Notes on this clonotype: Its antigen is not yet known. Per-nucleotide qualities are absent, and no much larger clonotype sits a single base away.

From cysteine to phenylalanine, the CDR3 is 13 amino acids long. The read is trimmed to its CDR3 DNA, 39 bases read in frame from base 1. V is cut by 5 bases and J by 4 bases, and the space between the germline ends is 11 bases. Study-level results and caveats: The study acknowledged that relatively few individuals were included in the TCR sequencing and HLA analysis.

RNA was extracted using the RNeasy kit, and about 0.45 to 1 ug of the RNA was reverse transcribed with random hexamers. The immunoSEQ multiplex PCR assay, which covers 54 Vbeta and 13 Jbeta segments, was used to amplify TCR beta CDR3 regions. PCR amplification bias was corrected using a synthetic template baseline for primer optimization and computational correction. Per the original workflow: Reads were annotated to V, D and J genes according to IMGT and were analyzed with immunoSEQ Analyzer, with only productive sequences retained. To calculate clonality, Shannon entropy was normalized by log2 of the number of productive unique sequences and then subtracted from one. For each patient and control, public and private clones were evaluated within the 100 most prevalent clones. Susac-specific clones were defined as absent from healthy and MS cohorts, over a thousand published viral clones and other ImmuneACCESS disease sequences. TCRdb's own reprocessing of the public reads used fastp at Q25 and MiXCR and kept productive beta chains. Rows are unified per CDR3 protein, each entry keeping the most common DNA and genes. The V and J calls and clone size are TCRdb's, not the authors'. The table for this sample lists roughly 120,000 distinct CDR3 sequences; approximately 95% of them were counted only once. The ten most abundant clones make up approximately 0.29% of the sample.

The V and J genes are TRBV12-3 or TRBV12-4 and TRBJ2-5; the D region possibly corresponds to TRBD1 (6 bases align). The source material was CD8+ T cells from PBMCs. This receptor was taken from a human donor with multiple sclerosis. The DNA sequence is TGTGCCAGCAGTGAACAGGGCTCAGAGACCCAGTACTTC. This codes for CASSEQGSETQYF.